These T cell receptor beta chains were read from a single sample in a study of blood T cell repertoires in COVID-19. Using immunoSEQ multiplex PCR, the repertoire was profiled, and TCRdb retains in-frame clones only, with some absent. Here the sample spans around 55,000 clones, approximately 85% being singletons. Sequencing was performed on peripheral blood. Receptors originate from a human donor in a cohort sampled during active COVID-19. Both conserved end residues are part of each CDR3. Each record gives: D gene, V gene, J gene, clone size, CDR3 protein, CDR3 DNA. A D gene is named only where the DNA matches it firmly. Part of the rows lack a size; the others show once, few, many or a class for expanded clones.

>TRBD1|TRBV7-3|TRBJ1-6|.
CASSPRDRAPLHF
TGTGCCAGCAGCCCCCGGGACAGGGCACCCCTCCACTTT
>TRBD2|TRBV7-9|TRBJ2-1|.
CASSLSGSPGHEQFF
TGTGCCAGCAGCCTAAGCGGGAGCCCGGGGCATGAGCAGTTCTTC
>TRBD2|TRBV5-4|TRBJ2-3|.
CASSGPGLAGGADTQYF
TGTGCCAGCAGCGGTCCGGGACTAGCGGGAGGGGCAGATACGCAGTATTTT
>.|TRBV19|TRBJ1-1|.
CATAEFLGTEAFF
TGTGCCACCGCGGAATTTTTGGGCACTGAAGCTTTCTTT
>.|TRBV7-2|TRBJ1-4|.
CASSLVRQVNEKLFF
TGTGCCAGCAGCCTTGTGAGACAGGTTAATGAAAAACTGTTTTTT
>.|TRBV10-2|TRBJ2-1|.
CASREGPLRSGNEQFF
TGCGCCAGCAGAGAAGGTCCCCTGAGGTCGGGAAATGAGCAGTTCTTC
>TRBD2|TRBV28|TRBJ2-5|once
CASSLGATSGSGGQETQYF
TGTGCCAGCAGTTTAGGGGCGACTAGCGGGAGTGGTGGGCAAGAGACCCAGTACTTC
>TRBD2|TRBV30|TRBJ2-2|.
CAWSLTRTSGRAGELFF
TGTGCCTGGAGTCTTACCCGGACTAGCGGGAGGGCCGGGGAGCTGTTTTTT
>.|TRBV9|TRBJ2-1|.
CASSVGSNVWSRGSYNEQFF
TGTGCCAGCAGCGTAGGGTCCAACGTCTGGTCTAGAGGCTCCTACAATGAGCAGTTCTTC
>TRBD2|TRBV25-1|TRBJ2-5|once
CASAWGLAGEETQYF
TGTGCCAGCGCATGGGGACTAGCGGGAGAGGAGACCCAGTACTTC
>.|TRBV28|TRBJ1-3|.
CASSLSESSGNTIYF
TGTGCCAGCAGTTTAAGTGAGAGCTCTGGAAACACCATATATTTT
>.|TRBV7-9|TRBJ1-1|.
CASTEDTNTEAFF
TGTGCCAGCACCGAGGACACGAACACTGAAGCTTTCTTT
>.|TRBV4-3|TRBJ2-7|.
CASSQGLAGPYEQYF
TGCGCCAGCAGCCAAGGATTGGCAGGTCCCTACGAGCAGTACTTC
>TRBD1|TRBV5-1|TRBJ2-7|.
CASSSPRQGTSYEQYF
TGCGCCAGCAGCTCGCCGAGACAGGGTACTTCCTACGAGCAGTACTTC
>.|TRBV30|TRBJ1-4|.
CAWSTGYNEKLFF
TGTGCCTGGAGTACGGGTTATAATGAAAAACTGTTTTTT
>TRBD1|TRBV6-5|TRBJ2-7|.
CASSYSNRGPREQYF
TGTGCCAGCAGTTACTCTAACAGGGGCCCGCGCGAGCAGTACTTC
>.|TRBV9|TRBJ2-3|once
CASSVSGYTDTQYF
TGTGCCAGCAGCGTGAGCGGCTACACAGATACGCAGTATTTT
>.|TRBV5-6|TRBJ1-4|.
CASSLGRKLFF
TGTGCCAGCAGCCTAGGTCGAAAACTGTTTTTT
>.|TRBV21-1|TRBJ2-1|.
CARAGGYNEQFF
TGTGCCAGAGCGGGGGGCTACAATGAGCAGTTCTTC
>.|TRBV6-1|TRBJ1-2|.
CASSEGWPENYGYTF
TGTGCCAGCAGTGAAGGTTGGCCGGAGAACTATGGCTACACCTTC
>TRBD1|TRBV11-2|TRBJ1-1|.
CASSSTAGGSPKAFF
TGTGCCAGCAGCTCCACCGCAGGGGGTAGTCCGAAAGCTTTCTTT
>.|TRBV5-6|TRBJ1-6|.
CASSLGQSNSPLHF
TGTGCCAGCAGCTTGGGACAGAGTAATTCACCCCTCCACTTT
>TRBD2|TRBV7-3|TRBJ2-7|once
CASSIRPPGLADSYEQYF
TGTGCCAGCAGCATACGCCCTCCGGGACTAGCGGATTCCTACGAGCAGTACTTC
>.|TRBV3-1/TRBV3-2|TRBJ2-4|.
CASSHGGTLAKNIQYF
TGTGCCAGCAGCCATGGCGGAACACTAGCCAAAAACATTCAGTACTTC
>.|TRBV27|TRBJ1-2|.
CASSLDRFGYGYTF
TGTGCCAGCAGTTTAGACAGGTTTGGCTATGGCTACACCTTC
>.|TRBV7-2|TRBJ2-7|.
CASSLVQGTYEQYF
TGTGCCAGCAGCTTAGTACAGGGTACCTACGAGCAGTACTTC
>.|TRBV6-5|TRBJ1-3|.
CASSYRQETGNTIYF
TGTGCCAGCAGTTACCGACAAGAAACCGGAAACACCATATATTTT
>TRBD1|TRBV27|TRBJ1-6|few
CASSRGQINSPLHF
TGTGCCAGCAGCCGGGGACAGATTAATTCACCCCTCCACTTT
>.|TRBV18|TRBJ1-2|.
CASSPREFSTYFF
TGTGCCAGCTCACCACGTGAATTCTCAACTTACTTCTTC
>.|TRBV5-5|TRBJ1-5|.
CASRRNWGDSNQPQHF
TGTGCCAGCAGACGAAACTGGGGGGATAGCAATCAGCCCCAGCATTTT
>.|TRBV28|TRBJ2-7|few
CASSFGWSSYEQYF
TGTGCCAGCAGTTTCGGGTGGAGCTCCTACGAGCAGTACTTC
>TRBD2|TRBV7-7|TRBJ2-2|.
CASSLVAGDVTGELFF
TGTGCCAGCAGCTTAGTAGCGGGAGATGTCACCGGGGAGCTGTTTTTT
>TRBD1|TRBV10-3|TRBJ1-1|.
CAISDRTGRGEAFF
TGTGCCATCAGTGACCGGACAGGGAGGGGTGAAGCTTTCTTT
>.|TRBV3-1/TRBV3-2|TRBJ1-3|.
CASSQGSRSGNTIYF
TGTGCCAGCAGCCAAGGTTCTCGCTCTGGAAACACCATATATTTT
>.|TRBV7-9|TRBJ1-4|.
CASSLPLGRGTTNEKLFF
TGTGCCAGCAGCCTCCCCCTCGGCAGGGGCACAACTAATGAAAAACTGTTTTTT
>TRBD1|TRBV7-2|TRBJ2-7|.
CASSSPDRAENYEQYF
TGTGCCAGCAGCTCCCCTGACAGGGCGGAGAACTACGAGCAGTACTTC
>.|TRBV19|TRBJ2-7|.
CASSIGQGPAYEQYF
TGTGCCAGTAGTATAGGCCAGGGGCCGGCCTACGAGCAGTACTTC
>TRBD1|TRBV15|TRBJ1-6|.
CATSREGQGFSPLHF
TGTGCCACCAGCAGAGAGGGACAGGGCTTTTCACCCCTCCACTTT
>TRBD2|TRBV16|TRBJ2-3|.
CASSQVAGVATDTQYF
TGTGCCAGCAGCCAGGTAGCGGGAGTAGCTACAGATACGCAGTATTTT
>TRBD1|TRBV11-3|TRBJ1-1|.
CASSSTGGAEAFF
TGTGCCAGCAGCTCGACAGGGGGTGCTGAAGCTTTCTTT
>TRBD1|TRBV3-1/TRBV3-2|TRBJ2-7|.
CASSQFDGGQGNYEQYF
TGTGCCAGCAGCCAATTTGATGGCGGACAGGGGAACTACGAGCAGTACTTC
>.|TRBV19|TRBJ1-1|.
CASGVGSVSEAFF
TGTGCCAGTGGAGTGGGGAGTGTCTCTGAAGCTTTCTTT
>TRBD2|TRBV19|TRBJ2-7|.
CASSNQLAGGLPLPFEQYF
TGTGCCAGTAGTAACCAACTAGCGGGAGGCCTACCTCTCCCTTTCGAGCAGTACTTC